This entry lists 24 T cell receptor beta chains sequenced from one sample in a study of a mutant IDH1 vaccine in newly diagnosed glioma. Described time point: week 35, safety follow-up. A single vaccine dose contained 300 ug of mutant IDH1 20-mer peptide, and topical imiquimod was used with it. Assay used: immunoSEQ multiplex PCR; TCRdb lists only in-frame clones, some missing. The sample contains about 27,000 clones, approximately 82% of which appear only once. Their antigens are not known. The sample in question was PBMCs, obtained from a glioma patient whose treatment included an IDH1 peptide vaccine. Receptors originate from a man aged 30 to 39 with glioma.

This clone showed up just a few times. CDR3 region: CASSPGGGPNTGELFF. CDR3 DNA sequence: TGCGCCAGCTCCCCTGGGGGGGGCCCGAACACCGGGGAGCTGTTTTTT. V and J are TRBV5-1 and TRBJ2-2; the D gene is possibly TRBD2 (7 bases). Germline assignment: CDR1 SGHRS and CDR2 YFSETQ. The CDR3 covers 16 residues. Between the trimmed V and J ends, which lost 7 bases and 0 bases, there was a span of 16 bases.

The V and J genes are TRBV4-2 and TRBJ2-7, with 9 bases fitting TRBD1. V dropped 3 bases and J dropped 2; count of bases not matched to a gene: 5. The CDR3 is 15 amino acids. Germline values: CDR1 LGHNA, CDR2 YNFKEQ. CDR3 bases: TGTGCCAGCAGCCAGGGACAGGGAGTAACCTACGAGCAGTACTTC. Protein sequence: CASSQGQGVTYEQYF.

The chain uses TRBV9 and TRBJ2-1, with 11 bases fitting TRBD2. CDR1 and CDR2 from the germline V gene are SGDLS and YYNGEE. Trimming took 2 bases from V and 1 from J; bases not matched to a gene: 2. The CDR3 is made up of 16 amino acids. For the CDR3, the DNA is TGTGCCAGCAGCGTGACTAGCGGGGAGTCCTACAATGAGCAGTTCTTC. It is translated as CASSVTSGESYNEQFF.

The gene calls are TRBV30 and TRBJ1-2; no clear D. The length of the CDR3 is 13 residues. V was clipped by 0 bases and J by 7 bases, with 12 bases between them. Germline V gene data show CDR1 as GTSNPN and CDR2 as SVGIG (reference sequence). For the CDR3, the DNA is TGTGCCTGGAGTGTATTGAGGTCCCGTGGCTACACCTTC. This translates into CAWSVLRSRGYTF. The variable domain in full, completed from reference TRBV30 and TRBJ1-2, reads SQTIHQWPATLVQPVGSPLSLECTVEGTSNPNLYWYRQAAGRGLQLLFYSVGIGQISSEVPQNLSASRPQDRQFILSSKKLLLSDSGFYLCAWSVLRSRGYTFGSGTRLTVV.

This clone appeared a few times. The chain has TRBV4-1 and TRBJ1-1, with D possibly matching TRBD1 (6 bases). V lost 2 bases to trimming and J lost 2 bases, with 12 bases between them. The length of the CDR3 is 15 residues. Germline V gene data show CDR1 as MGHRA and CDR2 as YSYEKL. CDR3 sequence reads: CASSQTSGVNTEAFF. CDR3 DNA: TGCGCCAGCAGCCAAACCTCAGGGGTCAACACTGAAGCTTTCTTT.

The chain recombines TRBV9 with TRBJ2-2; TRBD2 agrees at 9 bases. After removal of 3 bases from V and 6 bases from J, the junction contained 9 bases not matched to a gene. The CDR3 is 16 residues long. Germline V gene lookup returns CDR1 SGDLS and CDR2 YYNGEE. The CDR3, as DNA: TGTGCCAGCAGCGGGATAGCGGGGGCCTATGCCGGGGAGCTGTTTTTT. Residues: CASSGIAGAYAGELFF.

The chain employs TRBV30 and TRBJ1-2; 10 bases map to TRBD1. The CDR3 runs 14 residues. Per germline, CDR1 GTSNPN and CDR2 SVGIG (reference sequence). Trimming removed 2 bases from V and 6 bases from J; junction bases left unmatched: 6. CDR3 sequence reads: CAWSRTGTGDGYTF. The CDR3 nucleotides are TGTGCCTGGAGTCGGACCGGGACAGGGGATGGCTACACCTTC.

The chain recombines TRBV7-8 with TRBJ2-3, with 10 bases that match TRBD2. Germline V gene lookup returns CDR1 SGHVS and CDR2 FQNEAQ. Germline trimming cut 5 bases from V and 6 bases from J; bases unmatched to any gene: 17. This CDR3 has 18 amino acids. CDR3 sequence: CASSPPRRLAGAGDTQYF. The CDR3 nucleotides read TGTGCCAGCAGCCCCCCGCGCCGACTAGCGGGCGCCGGGGATACGCAGTATTTT.

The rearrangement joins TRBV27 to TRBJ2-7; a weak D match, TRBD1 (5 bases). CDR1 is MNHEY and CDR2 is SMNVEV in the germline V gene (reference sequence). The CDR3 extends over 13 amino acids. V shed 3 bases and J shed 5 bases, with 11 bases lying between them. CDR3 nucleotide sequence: TGTGCCAGCAGTTTTGGAGCAGGGAACGAGCAGTACTTC. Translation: CASSFGAGNEQYF.

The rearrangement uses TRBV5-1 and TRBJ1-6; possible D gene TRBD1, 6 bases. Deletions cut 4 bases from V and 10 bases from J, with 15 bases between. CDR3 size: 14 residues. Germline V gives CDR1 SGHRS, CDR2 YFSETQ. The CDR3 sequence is CASSLQGSGSPLHF. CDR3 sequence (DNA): TGCGCCAGCAGCCTACAGGGATCGGGGTCACCCCTCCACTTT.

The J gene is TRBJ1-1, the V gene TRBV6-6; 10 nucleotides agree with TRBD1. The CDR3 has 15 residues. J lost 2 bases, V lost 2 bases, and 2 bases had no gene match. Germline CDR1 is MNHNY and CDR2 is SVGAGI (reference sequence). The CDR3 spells CASSYVTGGNTEAFF. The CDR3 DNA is TGTGCCAGCAGTTACGTGACAGGGGGCAACACTGAAGCTTTCTTT.

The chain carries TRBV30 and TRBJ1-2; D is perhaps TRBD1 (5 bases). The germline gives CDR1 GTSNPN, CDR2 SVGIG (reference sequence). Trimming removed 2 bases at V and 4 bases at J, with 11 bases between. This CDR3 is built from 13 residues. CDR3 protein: CAWSSREGYGYTF. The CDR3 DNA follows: TGTGCCTGGAGTAGCAGGGAGGGCTATGGCTACACCTTC.

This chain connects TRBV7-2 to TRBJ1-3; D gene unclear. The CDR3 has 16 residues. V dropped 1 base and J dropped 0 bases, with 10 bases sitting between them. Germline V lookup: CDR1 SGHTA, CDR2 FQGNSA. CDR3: CASSLEPYSSGNTIYF. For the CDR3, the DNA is TGTGCCAGCAGCTTAGAACCCTACAGCTCTGGAAACACCATATATTTT.

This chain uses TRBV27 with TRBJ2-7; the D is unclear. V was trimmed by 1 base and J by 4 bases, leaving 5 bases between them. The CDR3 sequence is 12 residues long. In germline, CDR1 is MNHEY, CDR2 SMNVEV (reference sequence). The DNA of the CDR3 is TGTGCCAGCAGTTTATACGGGTACGAGCAGTACTTC. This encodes CASSLYGYEQYF.

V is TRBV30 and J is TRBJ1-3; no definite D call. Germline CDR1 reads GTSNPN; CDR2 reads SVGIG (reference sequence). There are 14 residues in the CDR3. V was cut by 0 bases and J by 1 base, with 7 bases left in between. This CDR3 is CAWSVLPSGNTIYF. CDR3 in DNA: TGTGCCTGGAGTGTACTCCCTTCTGGAAACACCATATATTTT. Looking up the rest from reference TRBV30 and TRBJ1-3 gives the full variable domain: SQTIHQWPATLVQPVGSPLSLECTVEGTSNPNLYWYRQAAGRGLQLLFYSVGIGQISSEVPQNLSASRPQDRQFILSSKKLLLSDSGFYLCAWSVLPSGNTIYFGEGSWLTVV.

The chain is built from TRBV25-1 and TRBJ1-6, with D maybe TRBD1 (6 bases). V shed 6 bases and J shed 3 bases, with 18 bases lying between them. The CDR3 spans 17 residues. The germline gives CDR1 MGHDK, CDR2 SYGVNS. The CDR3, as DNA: TGTGCCAGCAGGCGGGAACCGAACAGGGTCTATAATTCACCCCTCCACTTT. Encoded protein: CASRREPNRVYNSPLHF.

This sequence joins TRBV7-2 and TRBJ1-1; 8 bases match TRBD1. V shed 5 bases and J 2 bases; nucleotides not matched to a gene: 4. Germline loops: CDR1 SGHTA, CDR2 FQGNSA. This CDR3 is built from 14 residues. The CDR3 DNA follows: TGTGCCAGCAGCCCCACAGGGGGAAACACTGAAGCTTTCTTT. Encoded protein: CASSPTGGNTEAFF.

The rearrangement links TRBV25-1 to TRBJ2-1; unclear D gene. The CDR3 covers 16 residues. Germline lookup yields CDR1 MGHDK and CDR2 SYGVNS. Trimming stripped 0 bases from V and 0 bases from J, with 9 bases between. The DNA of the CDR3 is TGTGCCAGCAGTGAATATTACGACCCCTCCTACAATGAGCAGTTCTTC. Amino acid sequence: CASSEYYDPSYNEQFF.

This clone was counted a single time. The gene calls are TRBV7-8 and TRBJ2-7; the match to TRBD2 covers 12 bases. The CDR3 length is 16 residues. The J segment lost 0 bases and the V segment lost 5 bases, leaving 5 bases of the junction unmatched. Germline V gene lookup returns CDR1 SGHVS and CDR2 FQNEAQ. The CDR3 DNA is TGTGCCAGCAGCGCGACTAGCGGGAGAAGCTCCTACGAGCAGTACTTC. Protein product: CASSATSGRSSYEQYF.

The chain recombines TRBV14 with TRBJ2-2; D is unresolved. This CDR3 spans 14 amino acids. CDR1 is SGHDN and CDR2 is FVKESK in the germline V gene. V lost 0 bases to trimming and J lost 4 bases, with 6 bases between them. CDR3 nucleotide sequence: TGTGCCAGCAGCCAAGAATACTCCACCGGGGAGCTGTTTTTT. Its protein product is CASSQEYSTGELFF. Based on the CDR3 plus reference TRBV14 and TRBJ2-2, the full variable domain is EAGVTQFPSHSVIEKGQTVTLRCDPISGHDNLYWYRRVMGKEIKFLLHFVKESKQDESGMPNNRFLAERTGGTYSTLKVQPAELEDSGVYFCASSQEYSTGELFFGEGSRLTVL.

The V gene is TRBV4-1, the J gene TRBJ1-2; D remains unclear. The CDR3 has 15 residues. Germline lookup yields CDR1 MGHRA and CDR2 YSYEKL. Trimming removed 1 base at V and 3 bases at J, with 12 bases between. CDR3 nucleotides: TGCGCCAGCAGCCAAGTGCCATCTGGGGACTATGGCTACACCTTC. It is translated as CASSQVPSGDYGYTF.

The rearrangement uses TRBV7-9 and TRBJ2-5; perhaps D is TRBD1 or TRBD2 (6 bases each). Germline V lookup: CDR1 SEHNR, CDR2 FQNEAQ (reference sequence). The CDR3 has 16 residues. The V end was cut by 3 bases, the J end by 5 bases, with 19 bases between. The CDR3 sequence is CASSFLPRGLGETQYF. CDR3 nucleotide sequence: TGTGCCAGCAGCTTCCTGCCCCGGGGGCTGGGGGAGACCCAGTACTTC.

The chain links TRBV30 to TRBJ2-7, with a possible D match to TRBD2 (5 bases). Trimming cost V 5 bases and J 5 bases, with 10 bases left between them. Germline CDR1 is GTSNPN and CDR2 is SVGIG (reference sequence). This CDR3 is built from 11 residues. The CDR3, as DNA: TGTGCCTGGTCCCGAGCGGACGAGCAGTACTTC. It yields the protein CAWSRADEQYF.

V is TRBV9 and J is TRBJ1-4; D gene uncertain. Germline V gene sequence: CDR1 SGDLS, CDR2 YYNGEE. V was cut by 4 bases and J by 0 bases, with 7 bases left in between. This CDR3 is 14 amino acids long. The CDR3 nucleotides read TGTGCCAGCAGCTCCAACCCAACTAATGAAAAACTGTTTTTT. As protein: CASSSNPTNEKLFF.